This entry lists 30 T cell receptor beta chains sequenced from one sample in a study of radiotherapy plus CTLA-4 blockade in lung cancer. Assay: immunoSEQ multiplex PCR; the TCRdb copy retains only in-frame clones and omits some. The top ten clones hold roughly 2.9% of a sample with some 50,000 clones, around four fifths of them seen once. Sample: peripheral blood, taken from a patient treated with radiotherapy plus ipilimumab. The receptors stem from a human donor with non-small cell lung cancer who had a partial response to radiotherapy plus ipilimumab.

The chain employs TRBV5-8 and TRBJ1-1; no clear D. The germline V gene has CDR1 SGHTS and CDR2 YDEGEE. V lost 6 bases and J lost 8, with 17 bases in between. The CDR3 contains 13 residues. CDR3 sequence (DNA): TGTGCCAGCACCATGGGTCCCGGGGTCGAAGCTTTCTTT. It is translated as CASTMGPGVEAFF.

The chain couples TRBV11-2 to TRBJ2-7; TRBD1 agrees at 9 bases. The ends lost 5 bases at V and 3 bases at J; junction bases unmatched: 5. Germline V gene sequence: CDR1 SGHAT, CDR2 FQNNGV. This CDR3 contains 14 residues. The CDR3 is CASSAGTGIYEQYF. DNA for the CDR3: TGTGCCAGCAGCGCCGGGACAGGGATCTACGAGCAGTACTTC.

V and J are TRBV30 and TRBJ1-6, with TRBD1 matching 8 bases. The ends lost 3 bases at V and 7 bases at J; junction bases unmatched: 8. CDR1 and CDR2 from the germline V gene are GTSNPN and SVGIG (reference sequence). CDR3 size: 15 residues. CDR3 in amino acids: CAWSIGQGANSPLHF. CDR3 DNA: TGTGCCTGGAGCATAGGACAGGGCGCGAATTCACCCCTCCACTTT.

A few counts support this clone. The rearrangement links TRBV23-1 to TRBJ2-1, with D possibly being TRBD1 (5 bases). TRBV23-1 is annotated as an ORF whose role is uncertain. Trimming took off 2 bases at V and 8 bases at J, with 16 bases between the two ends. This CDR3 spans 15 amino acids. CDR3 region: CASSQVAVGADEQFF. DNA for the CDR3: TGCGCCAGCAGTCAAGTGGCCGTAGGGGCAGATGAGCAGTTCTTC.

This chain connects TRBV6-5 to TRBJ1-4; 7 bases are shared with TRBD1. There are 14 residues in the CDR3. Losses at the gene ends were 6 bases for V and 5 bases for J; bases not matched to a gene: 6. Germline CDR1 and CDR2: MNHEY and SVGAGI. The CDR3 protein is CASSPTGKNEKLFF. The CDR3 nucleotides read TGTGCCAGCAGCCCGACAGGGAAGAATGAAAAACTGTTTTTT.

This clone was recorded only once. This rearrangement joins TRBV6-1 to TRBJ1-2; 7 bases agree with TRBD1. The CDR3 is 13 residues long. Germline V CDR1 and CDR2: MNHNS, SASEGT. J was trimmed by 8 bases and V by 3 bases; bases with no gene match: 6. In DNA, the CDR3 is TGTGCCAGCAGTGATAACAGGGGACGCGGCTACACCTTC. Its translation: CASSDNRGRGYTF.

This chain joins TRBV6-1 and TRBJ2-5; D not resolved. The DNA end is a closer match to TRBJ2-7, so the J assignment may be wrong. CDR1 is MNHNS and CDR2 is SASEGT in the germline V gene. The length of the CDR3 is 13 residues. CDR3 sequence reads: CASSPTVSSEQYF. The CDR3 nucleotides read TGTGCCAGCAGTCCGACGGTCAGCAGCGAGCAGTACTTC.

The gene calls are TRBV19 and TRBJ1-2; 9 bases agree with TRBD1. CDR3 length: 15 residues. The V and J ends lost 6 bases and 2 bases, in that order; junction bases with no gene match: 7. Germline V gene lookup returns CDR1 LNHDA and CDR2 SQIVND (reference sequence). The CDR3 sequence is CASRPEDRGNYGYTF. Written as DNA, the CDR3 is TGTGCCAGTAGGCCAGAGGACAGGGGAAACTATGGCTACACCTTC.

The gene calls are TRBV6-1 and TRBJ2-3; D unclear. The CDR3 runs 12 residues. The V end was cut by 6 bases, the J end by 6 bases, with 10 bases between. In germline, CDR1 is MNHNS, CDR2 SASEGT. The CDR3 nucleotides read TGTGCCAGCAGAACTATAAGGGATACGCAGTATTTT. This gives the protein CASRTIRDTQYF.

For the CDR3, the DNA is TGCGCCAGCAGCCACGGTAGGGGACAGGGGGGCTACGAGCAGTACTTC. Protein product: CASSHGRGQGGYEQYF. The rearrangement uses TRBV4-1 and TRBJ2-7; 11 nucleotides align to TRBD1. The trim removed 3 bases at V and 3 bases at J, leaving 7 bases unmatched. The V gene's germline CDR1 is MGHRA and CDR2 YSYEKL. The CDR3 is 16 residues long.

Here the CDR3 DNA reads TGTGCCAGCAGCTTGGGCCAGGGTAACGTCTACGAGCAGTACTTC. The encoded protein is CASSLGQGNVYEQYF. The chain employs TRBV5-8 and TRBJ2-7; D may be TRBD1 (5 bases). The germline V gene has CDR1 SGHTS and CDR2 YDEGEE. The CDR3 spans 15 residues. The V and J ends lost 0 bases and 3 bases respectively, with 13 bases between them.

This chain uses TRBV5-6 with TRBJ2-7; the match to TRBD1 covers 12 bases. The CDR3 is 14 residues long. V shed 2 bases and J 7 bases; nucleotides not matched to a gene: 4. Germline V lookup: CDR1 SGHDT, CDR2 YYEEEE. The CDR3 sequence: CASSFRDRGREQYF. The DNA of the CDR3 is TGTGCCAGCAGCTTTAGGGACAGGGGGCGAGAGCAGTACTTC.

This clone was counted a single time. The chain uses TRBV27 and TRBJ1-5; D is possibly TRBD1 (6 bases). This CDR3 comprises 15 residues. Germline V gene lookup returns CDR1 MNHEY and CDR2 SMNVEV (reference sequence). Trimming removed 1 base at V and 3 bases at J, with 10 bases between. CDR3 DNA sequence: TGTGCCAGCAGTTTATTCACAGGGAACAATCAGCCCCAGCATTTT. Amino acids: CASSLFTGNNQPQHF.

V is TRBV9 and J is TRBJ2-3; TRBD2 matches at 9 bases. The length of the CDR3 is 15 residues. With 4 bases clipped from V and 6 bases from J, the junction kept 9 bases outside the gene matches. The V gene's germline CDR1 is SGDLS and CDR2 YYNGEE. This chain's CDR3 is CASSNSPSGVDTQYF. In DNA form, the CDR3 reads TGTGCCAGCAGCAACAGTCCTAGCGGGGTGGATACGCAGTATTTT.

This chain connects TRBV6-1 to TRBJ2-1, with TRBD1 matching over 7 bases. V lost 1 base, J lost 2 bases, and 8 bases stayed unmatched. Germline CDR1 reads MNHNS; CDR2 reads SASEGT. CDR3 length equals 17 residues. The CDR3 here is CASSEVPSGTAYNEQFF. DNA for the CDR3: TGTGCCAGCAGTGAAGTACCTTCCGGGACAGCCTACAATGAGCAGTTCTTC.

The V gene is TRBV5-4, the J gene TRBJ2-5, with TRBD1 identical over 12 bases. V shed 0 bases and J 7 bases; nucleotides not matched to a gene: 7. This CDR3 region has 16 residues. Germline CDR1 is SGHNT and CDR2 is YYREEE (reference sequence). CDR3 sequence reads: CASSLAPGTGGLTQYF. Here the CDR3 DNA reads TGTGCCAGCAGCTTGGCCCCCGGGACAGGGGGCTTGACCCAGTACTTC.

With regard to this clone: A read error may produce the germline difference seen at one junction end. Other nucleotide sequences in the sample specify the same CDR3. V is TRBV7-3 and J is TRBJ2-7; TRBD2 agrees at 10 bases. Germline lookup yields CDR1 SGHTA and CDR2 FQGTGA. The CDR3 sequence is 15 residues long. The CDR3: CASSLMASGGYEQYF. CDR3 nucleotide sequence: TGTGCCAGCAGCTTAATGGCTAGCGGGGGCTACGAGCAGTATTTC.

The CDR3, as DNA: TGTGCCAGCAGTCAACTGGGCGCTGGGGGGAGAGAGACCCAGTACTTC. It is translated as CASSQLGAGGRETQYF. The V gene is TRBV6-6, the J gene TRBJ2-5, with D possibly being TRBD2 (6 bases). Germline lookup yields CDR1 MNHNY and CDR2 SVGAGI (reference sequence). This CDR3 has 16 residues. The V and J ends lost 5 bases and 4 bases respectively, with 20 bases between them.

This clone was observed a few times. The genes are TRBV7-9 and TRBJ2-3; D is unclear. The CDR3 has 14 amino acids. The V gene's germline CDR1 is SEHNR and CDR2 FQNEAQ (reference sequence). V lost 3 bases and J lost 4, with 11 bases in between. Here the CDR3 reads CASSFQTGSDTQYF. The CDR3 DNA reads as TGTGCCAGCAGCTTCCAGACTGGTTCAGATACGCAGTATTTT.

In DNA, the CDR3 is TGTGCCAGCAGCTTGGTCAGGGGGCTTACGAACACTGAAGCTTTCTTT. Its translation: CASSLVRGLTNTEAFF. The chain has TRBV5-5 and TRBJ1-1, with TRBD1 matching 8 bases. The CDR3 totals 16 residues. Germline CDR1 is SGHKS and CDR2 is YYEKEE (reference sequence). V shed 0 bases, J shed 1 base, and the junction held 5 bases outside the gene matches.

V is TRBV5-1 and J is TRBJ2-7, with TRBD2 matching over 8 bases. V was clipped by 4 bases and J by 2 bases; unmatched bases: 8. The V gene's germline CDR1 is SGHRS and CDR2 YFSETQ. CDR3 length equals 15 residues. CDR3 sequence reads: CASSGSGGPTYEQYF. In DNA form, the CDR3 reads TGCGCCAGCAGCGGGAGCGGGGGACCAACCTACGAGCAGTACTTC.

The chain is built from TRBV9 and TRBJ2-3, with 7 bases aligning to TRBD1. The CDR3 loop spans 17 amino acids. The germline gives CDR1 SGDLS, CDR2 YYNGEE. Germline trimming cut 0 bases from V and 0 bases from J; bases unmatched to any gene: 7. The CDR3, as DNA: TGTGCCAGCAGCGTAGATTGGAGACAGGGAAGCACAGATACGCAGTATTTT. It is translated as CASSVDWRQGSTDTQYF.

This clone was counted many times. The chain uses TRBV19 and TRBJ1-6; D not resolved. Germline values: CDR1 LNHDA, CDR2 SQIVND (reference sequence). V dropped 2 bases and J dropped 5 bases, with 10 bases sitting between them. The CDR3 is 15 residues long. The CDR3 sequence is CASSISHGNNSPLHF. The DNA for the CDR3 is TGTGCCAGTAGTATATCACACGGGAATAATTCACCCCTCCACTTT.

The chain uses TRBV7-9 and TRBJ2-7; no firm D call. The CDR3 consists of 14 residues. V lost 5 bases and J lost 7, with 18 bases in between. Germline V gene data show CDR1 as SEHNR and CDR2 as FQNEAQ (reference sequence). The CDR3 coding sequence is TGTGCCAGCAGCCTCGAGGCTGCAGCCGGGGAGCAGTACTTC. This codes for CASSLEAAAGEQYF.

This rearrangement joins TRBV7-9 to TRBJ1-4, with D unclear. Trimming removed 1 base from V and 7 bases from J, with 7 bases in between. The CDR3 contains 13 residues. Germline CDR1 and CDR2: SEHNR and FQNEAQ (reference sequence). The CDR3 region is CASSLDGSEKLFF. For the CDR3, the DNA is TGTGCCAGCAGCTTAGATGGGAGTGAAAAACTGTTTTTT.

This clone is labeled as medium-sized. The chain employs TRBV4-3 and TRBJ1-2, with D hard to call. Per germline, CDR1 LGHNA and CDR2 YSLEER. The CDR3 runs to 16 residues. The V and J ends lost 0 bases and 4 bases respectively, with 15 bases between them. DNA of the CDR3: TGCGCCAGCAGCCAAGACACACTGCGGGCGGGCTATGGCTACACCTTC. Translation gives CASSQDTLRAGYGYTF.

In its sample, this clone was seen a few times. The rearrangement uses TRBV28 and TRBJ2-1; the match to TRBD2 covers 10 bases. Germline V CDR1 and CDR2: MDHEN, SYDVKM. V shed 3 bases and J 7 bases; nucleotides not matched to a gene: 12. The CDR3 covers 17 residues. As DNA, the CDR3 is TGTGCCAGCAGTTTGGACTTTAGCGGGGGGTTTCAGAATGAGCAGTTCTTC. It is translated as CASSLDFSGGFQNEQFF.

V and J are TRBV10-3 and TRBJ2-5; 7 positions match TRBD1. Germline CDR1 and CDR2: ENHRY and SYGVKD. J gave up 5 bases and V 3 bases, and 6 bases lay outside the gene matches. This CDR3 is 14 amino acids long. In DNA, the CDR3 is TGTGCCATCAGTGACTCCACAGGGGCGGAGACCCAGTACTTC. Amino acids: CAISDSTGAETQYF.

The gene calls are TRBV11-3 and TRBJ2-7; tentative D call: TRBD1 (5 bases). The CDR3 consists of 12 residues. Germline-derived CDR1 and CDR2 are SGHNT and YENEEA. V was pared by 4 bases and J by 5 bases, with 9 bases between. CDR3 bases: TGTGCCAGCAGCTCGGACACCAACGAGCAGTACTTC. The encoded protein is CASSSDTNEQYF. Using reference TRBV11-3 and TRBJ2-7 for the parts outside the CDR3, the full variable domain is EAGVVQSPRYKIIEKKQPVAFWCNPISGHNTLYWYLQNLGQGPELLIRYENEEAVDDSQLPKDRFSAERLKGVDSTLKIQPAELGDSAVYLCASSSDTNEQYFGPGTRLTVT.

The chain couples TRBV5-5 to TRBJ2-7; D may be TRBD2 (5 bases). V was pared by 0 bases and J by 1 base, with 14 bases between. The length of the CDR3 is 16 residues. Germline-derived CDR1 and CDR2 are SGHKS and YYEKEE (reference sequence). CDR3: CASSLAGGGPSYEQYF. CDR3 DNA sequence: TGTGCCAGCAGCTTGGCCGGAGGAGGACCTTCCTACGAGCAGTACTTC. The variable domain in full, with the rest retrieved from reference TRBV5-5 and TRBJ2-7, is DAGVTQSPTHLIKTRGQQVTLRCSPISGHKSVSWYQQVLGQGPQFIFQYYEKEERGRGNFPDRFSARQFPNYSSELNVNALLLGDSALYLCASSLAGGGPSYEQYFGPGTRLTVT.